This TCR beta chain was documented in a study of T cell changes during pregnancy in multiple sclerosis (dated by TCRdb to between 2017 and 2020). Broadly, across the study: In women with multiple sclerosis, the researchers looked at how the T cell repertoire shifted as pregnancy progressed.

With regard to this clone: It lacks a known antigen. Base qualities are missing; no much larger clone stands one base away.

The library was produced with the immunoSEQ multiplex PCR assay. Here the immuneACCESS table is served through TCRdb, limited to in-frame sequences with V and J called. Missing clones are a known gap in these copies; in checked studies unresolved V genes cover under half, and the rest lacks a known reason. For this sample there are roughly 40,000 clones; 90% appear just once. Around 0.47% of the sample is in the top ten clones. CDR1 LGHNA and CDR2 YSLEER are derived from the germline V gene. The CDR3 spans 16 residues, from the cysteine through the phenylalanine. Only the CDR3 portion is preserved as DNA: 48 bases, with reading frame beginning at the first base. The V end loses 0 bases and the J end loses 3 bases, and a stretch of 12 bases separates them.

The V and J segments used are TRBV4-3 and TRBJ1-5; the D gene cannot be resolved reliably. The TCR sequence derives from a female donor in good health, enrolled as a control in a pregnancy study. Specimen: CD4+ T cells from peripheral blood mononuclear cells, collected in the first trimester of pregnancy. The base sequence is TGCGCCAGCAGCCAAGAAGCTCGACTGCACAATCAGCCCCAGCATTTT. Translated, this gives CASSQEARLHNQPQHF.